Listed here are 30 T cell receptor beta chains from one sample, sequenced in a study of low-dose radiotherapy and immunotherapy resistance in tumors (dated by TCRdb to between 2020 and 2023). First-strand cDNA was synthesized using Superscript III and a set of TRAV- and TRBV-specific primers, so that both TCRalpha and TCRbeta chains were covered. A roughly 19-cycle PCR with Phusion amplified the TCRs, pairing a constant-region primer with the adapter that was attached to the V primers. The public reads were reprocessed in TCRdb via fastp at Q25 and MiXCR, keeping in-frame beta chains. Merged by CDR3 protein, the rows form single entries marked with the most common genes and DNA. This sample holds 13,000 or so distinct CDR3 sequences; 65% to 75% were observed only once. The ten largest account for approximately 5.4% of the sample. These receptors were collected from a human donor with advanced metastatic prostate, ovarian, gallbladder or colorectal cancer (not recorded which). This table probably holds off-target reads from a library built for another chain.

V usage is TRBV11-2 and J usage is TRBJ1-5; possibly TRBD1 for D (6 bases). The CDR3 has 17 residues. From germline, CDR1 is SGHAT and CDR2 FQNNGV. V lost 1 base to trimming and J lost 6 bases, with 19 bases between them. CDR3 loop: CASSLGGGAAVGQPQHF. The CDR3 DNA is TGTGCCAGCAGCTTAGGAGGGGGGGCCGCGGTGGGTCAGCCCCAGCATTTT.

This chain uses TRBV11-2 with TRBJ1-1, with D possibly matching TRBD1 (5 bases). The CDR3 runs 17 residues. Trimming cost V 0 bases and J 3 bases, with 17 bases left between them. The germline V gene encodes CDR1 SGHAT and CDR2 FQNNGV. The CDR3, as DNA: TGTGCCAGCAGCTTAGAGAGTTGGCGGGTCAGGGACACTGAAGCTTTCTTT. This codes for CASSLESWRVRDTEAFF.

V usage is TRBV5-6 and J usage is TRBJ2-7; tentative D call: TRBD1 (5 bases). Germline values: CDR1 SGHDT, CDR2 YYEEEE. The V gene lost 1 base and the J gene lost 5 bases, with 13 bases spanning the gap. The length of the CDR3 is 14 residues. The CDR3 bases are TGTGCCAGCAGCTTGCCAGGGAATATCAACGAGCAGTACTTC. The encoded protein is CASSLPGNINEQYF.

The chain couples TRBV7-2 to TRBJ1-1, with TRBD1 as a possible D gene (6 bases). The CDR3 consists of 14 residues. V was cut by 1 base and J by 2 bases, with 8 bases left in between. CDR1 and CDR2 from the germline V gene are SGHTA and FQGNSA. The CDR3 spells CASSLDRVNTEAFF. Here the CDR3 DNA reads TGTGCCAGCAGCTTAGACAGGGTAAACACTGAAGCTTTCTTT.

The chain uses TRBV4-1 and TRBJ2-5; tentative D call: TRBD1 (5 bases). V was cut by 1 base and J by 0 bases, with 6 bases left in between. Per germline, CDR1 MGHRA and CDR2 YSYEKL. The CDR3 is 14 amino acids. CDR3 sequence reads: CASSQGGYQETQYF. Written as DNA, the CDR3 is TGCGCCAGCAGCCAAGGGGGCTACCAAGAGACCCAGTACTTC.

In DNA form, the CDR3 reads TGTGCCAGCAGCCAAGGGACTAGCGGGGGGGTGGCGCAGTATTTT. It encodes CASSQGTSGGVAQYF. The chain couples TRBV4-2 to TRBJ2-3, with 15 nucleotides matching TRBD2. Germline-derived CDR1 and CDR2 are LGHNA and YNFKEQ. The V and J ends lost 1 base and 10 bases, in that order; junction bases with no gene match: 3. The CDR3 runs 15 residues.

The chain links TRBV7-8 to TRBJ1-4, with 9 bases fitting TRBD1. Trimming removed 7 bases from V and 8 bases from J; junction bases left unmatched: 8. Germline V gene lookup returns CDR1 SGHVS and CDR2 FQNEAQ. There are 14 residues in the CDR3. The CDR3 DNA reads as TGTGCCAGCAAATTACAGGGGGCGAACGAAAAACTGTTTTTT. This codes for CASKLQGANEKLFF. Combining the CDR3 with reference TRBV7-8 and TRBJ1-4 gives the whole variable domain GAGVSQSPRYKVAKRGQDVALRCDPISGHVSLFWYQQALGQGPEFLTYFQNEAQLDKSGLPSDRFFAERPEGSVSTLKIQRTQQEDSAVYLCASKLQGANEKLFFGSGTQLSVL.

V usage is TRBV5-1 and J usage is TRBJ1-6; TRBD1 matches 8 bases. Trimming took 4 bases from V and 5 from J; bases not matched to a gene: 5. The germline V gene encodes CDR1 SGHRS and CDR2 YFSETQ. There are 15 residues in the CDR3. Written as DNA, the CDR3 is TGCGCCAGCAGCATTAGGGGACAGGATAATTCACCCCTCCACTTT. This translates into CASSIRGQDNSPLHF.

The genes are TRBV9 and TRBJ1-2, with D perhaps TRBD1 (5 bases). Germline lookup yields CDR1 SGDLS and CDR2 YYNGEE. The CDR3 sequence is 15 residues long. The V end was cut by 3 bases, the J end by 4 bases, with 16 bases between. CDR3 protein: CASSAGGDGLYGYTF. The CDR3 DNA sequence: TGTGCCAGCAGCGCTGGGGGGGACGGCCTCTATGGCTACACCTTC.

J is TRBJ1-5 and V is TRBV6-1; D ambiguous. The CDR3 extends over 15 amino acids. V was cut by 2 bases and J by 0 bases, with 8 bases left in between. Germline assignment: CDR1 MNHNS and CDR2 SASEGT. CDR3 nucleotide sequence: TGTGCCAGCAGTGAACAGCTGAATAGCAATCAGCCCCAGCATTTT. Protein product: CASSEQLNSNQPQHF.

This chain joins TRBV6-2 or TRBV6-3 and TRBJ2-3, with D possibly being TRBD2 (6 bases). The ends were cut back, 7 bases at V and 2 bases at J, with 16 bases in the middle. The length of the CDR3 is 15 residues. Germline V CDR1 and CDR2: MNHEY, SVGEGT. The CDR3 DNA sequence: TGTGCCAGCATGGAGGAGGGACGATACACAGATACGCAGTATTTT. It specifies CASMEEGRYTDTQYF.

The chain is built from TRBV2 and TRBJ2-1, with D hard to call. Per germline, CDR1 SNHLY and CDR2 FYNNEI. The CDR3 is 15 residues long. The V gene lost 4 bases and the J gene lost 0 bases, with 10 bases spanning the gap. CDR3 coding DNA: TGTGCCAGCAGTGGGCGAGGAAGCTCCTACAATGAGCAGTTCTTC. Translation gives CASSGRGSSYNEQFF.

The CDR3 nucleotides are TGTGCCAGCAGCGTAGACGTCGGTCAGCCCCAGCATTTT. It encodes CASSVDVGQPQHF. The chain joins TRBV9 to TRBJ1-5; D remains unclear. Germline V gene sequence: CDR1 SGDLS, CDR2 YYNGEE. With 0 bases removed from V and 6 bases from J, the gap between germline ends came to 7 bases. The CDR3 has 13 residues.

V is TRBV4-1 and J is TRBJ2-7, with no clear D. CDR1 is MGHRA and CDR2 is YSYEKL in the germline V gene. The CDR3 is 15 amino acids. The germline V and J ends were trimmed by 1 base and 0 bases, with 10 bases remaining between them. The CDR3 sequence: CASSQVMSDSYEQYF. CDR3 in DNA: TGCGCCAGCAGCCAAGTAATGAGCGACTCCTACGAGCAGTACTTC.

The J gene is TRBJ2-1, the V gene TRBV4-2; D possibly corresponds to TRBD1 (5 bases). CDR1 is LGHNA and CDR2 is YNFKEQ in the germline V gene. The CDR3 extends over 12 amino acids. Trimming stripped 6 bases from V and 7 bases from J, with 10 bases between. CDR3 sequence reads: CASRLDSNEQFF. For the CDR3, the DNA is TGTGCCAGCAGACTTGACAGTAATGAGCAGTTCTTC.

The chain carries TRBV4-1 and TRBJ2-3; 8 bases map to TRBD2. CDR1 and CDR2 (germline): MGHRA, YSYEKL. The CDR3 extends over 15 amino acids. The trim removed 2 bases at V and 0 bases at J, leaving 1 base unmatched. This CDR3 reads CASSQTSGSTDTQYF. CDR3 nucleotides: TGCGCCAGCAGCCAAACTAGCGGAAGCACAGATACGCAGTATTTT.

V gene TRBV29-1 combines with J gene TRBJ1-1; no clear D gene. V dropped 7 bases and J dropped 5 bases, with 11 bases sitting between them. The CDR3 extends over 11 amino acids. In germline, CDR1 is SQVTM, CDR2 ANQGSEA. The CDR3, as DNA: TGCAGCGCCGTCAGAGGGACTGAAGCTTTCTTT. Protein product: CSAVRGTEAFF.

V gene TRBV10-3 combines with J gene TRBJ1-4, with D maybe TRBD1 (5 bases). Germline V gives CDR1 ENHRY, CDR2 SYGVKD. The ends were cut back, 0 bases at V and 8 bases at J, with 7 bases in the middle. The CDR3 runs to 13 residues. The CDR3 sequence is CAISESRDEKLFF. CDR3 sequence (DNA): TGTGCCATCAGTGAGTCCAGGGACGAAAAACTGTTTTTT.

A note on this clonotype: The junction differs from germline at one of its ends, possibly a read error. The chain carries TRBV7-9 and TRBJ1-1; D not resolved. The germline V gene has CDR1 SEHNR and CDR2 FQNEAQ (reference sequence). The CDR3 is 18 residues long. Here the CDR3 DNA reads TGTGCTAGCAGCTTTGGTAACCGTCAAGAGAGTTTGAACACTGAAGCTTTCTTT. This translates into CASSFGNRQESLNTEAFF.

This chain joins TRBV11-2 and TRBJ2-3, with no clear D. The V gene's germline CDR1 is SGHAT and CDR2 FQNNGV. The ends were cut back, 8 bases at V and 3 bases at J, with 6 bases in the middle. The CDR3 runs to 11 residues. The CDR3 reads CASGETDTQYF. The CDR3 DNA follows: TGTGCCAGCGGAGAGACAGATACGCAGTATTTT.

The V call is TRBV29-1, the J call TRBJ2-2; either TRBD1 or TRBD2 may fit D (6 bases each). Trimming removed 2 bases at V and 2 bases at J, with 9 bases between. The CDR3 has 14 amino acids. Looked up from germline, CDR1 is SQVTM and CDR2 is ANQGSEA. In DNA, the CDR3 is TGCAGCGTTGAAAGGGGGGTCAACACCGGGGAGCTGTTTTTT. This gives the protein CSVERGVNTGELFF.

As concerns this clonotype: Mismatch with germline at one junction end may stem from a read error. The chain has TRBV6-1 and TRBJ2-7; weak D call: TRBD1 (5 bases). CDR3 length: 17 residues. The V gene's germline CDR1 is MNHNS and CDR2 SASEGT. The CDR3: CASSMGRETRDSYELYF. The CDR3 DNA sequence: TGTGCCAGCAGTATGGGGCGAGAGACTCGCGACTCCTACGAGCTGTACTTC.

The V gene is TRBV7-9, the J gene TRBJ2-7, with TRBD2 matching over 10 bases. The length of the CDR3 is 14 residues. Germline V gene lookup returns CDR1 SEHNR and CDR2 FQNEAQ (reference sequence). V trimming: 6 bases; J trimming: 6 bases; junction bases outside the gene matches: 8. The CDR3 spells CASRMVAGGSEQYF. DNA of the CDR3: TGTGCCAGCAGAATGGTAGCGGGGGGATCCGAGCAGTACTTC.

The V and J genes are TRBV2 and TRBJ1-1; the D is unclear. The germline V gene encodes CDR1 SNHLY and CDR2 FYNNEI. V lost 1 base and J lost 4, with 13 bases in between. The CDR3 runs to 15 residues. The DNA for the CDR3 is TGTGCCAGCAGTGAAGGTCGGGGATTGGCCACTGAAGCTTTCTTT. Protein sequence: CASSEGRGLATEAFF.

This chain uses TRBV5-6 with TRBJ2-3; the D gene is possibly TRBD2 (6 bases). This CDR3 region has 15 residues. Germline CDR1 reads SGHDT; CDR2 reads YYEEEE. V lost 3 bases, J lost 5 bases, and 16 bases lay in between. CDR3 DNA sequence: TGTGCCAGCAGCTCGGACTACCACCCGGGAGATACGCAGTATTTT. Translation gives CASSSDYHPGDTQYF.

The rearrangement links TRBV12-3 or TRBV12-4 to TRBJ2-3; D is possibly TRBD1 (6 bases). The CDR3 is 15 residues long. Trimming cost V 4 bases and J 2 bases, with 13 bases left between them. The CDR3 spells CASSSGTPNTDTQYF. CDR3 nucleotides: TGTGCCAGCAGTTCCGGGACACCCAACACAGATACGCAGTATTTT.

The table lists this clonotype with a count of one. The chain combines TRBV20-1 with TRBJ2-4; tentatively, D is TRBD1 or TRBD2 (6 bases each). Germline V lookup: CDR1 DFQATT, CDR2 SNEGSKA (reference sequence). V gave up 0 bases and J gave up 1 base, with 13 bases separating them. The CDR3 totals 16 residues. For the CDR3, the DNA is TGCAGTGCTAGAGATCATAGGGGGGTGGCCAAAAACATTCAGTACTTC. It encodes CSARDHRGVAKNIQYF.

This chain uses TRBV12-3 or TRBV12-4 with TRBJ1-1; perhaps TRBD1 as D (5 bases). V was pared by 1 base and J by 8 bases, with 8 bases between. CDR3 length: 12 amino acids. CDR3 amino acids: CASSLGTSEAFF. For the CDR3, the DNA is TGTGCCAGCAGTTTAGGGACAAGCGAAGCTTTCTTT.

The rearrangement uses TRBV5-1 and TRBJ2-1, with D possibly matching TRBD2 (6 bases). The germline V gene encodes CDR1 SGHRS and CDR2 YFSETQ. Trimming took off 2 bases at V and 6 bases at J, with 21 bases between the two ends. CDR3 size: 17 residues. The CDR3 reads CASSFSPGTERTNEQFF. Here the CDR3 DNA reads TGCGCCAGCAGCTTCTCCCCAGGGACTGAACGGACCAATGAGCAGTTCTTC.

The J gene is TRBJ2-5, the V gene TRBV3-1; 12 bases map to TRBD2. Trimming at V came to 7 bases and at J to 1 base, leaving 7 bases not matched to a gene. Germline V gene data show CDR1 as LGHDT and CDR2 as YNNKEL (reference sequence). The CDR3 has 16 amino acids. This CDR3 is CASTRLAGGPQETQYF. The CDR3 nucleotides are TGTGCCAGCACCAGGCTAGCGGGGGGGCCCCAAGAGACCCAGTACTTC.